These 23 T cell receptor beta chains came from one sample sequenced in a study of spatial heterogeneity in lung cancer. Study conclusions and caveats: In tumors, expanded intratumoral alpha and beta TCR counts tracked mutation counts.

Specified time point: sample taken at primary tumor resection. TCRdb reanalysed the 5' RACE reads using MiXCR and keeps one entry per CDR3 protein. Of over 6,500 distinct CDR3 sequences in the sample, 12% were seen once. Which antigens these TCRs recognize remains unknown. Sequenced material: lung tumor tissue, taken at surgery. Every receptor here comes from a male donor with early-stage non-small cell lung cancer.

V gene TRBV29-1 combines with J gene TRBJ2-5, with D possibly being TRBD1 (6 bases). Germline V gene data show CDR1 as SQVTM and CDR2 as ANQGSEA. V lost 1 base and J lost 2, with 17 bases in between. CDR3 size: 16 residues. The CDR3 bases are TGCAGCGTTGAAGGTGGTCCGGACAGACCACAAGAGACCCAGTACTTC. Its protein product is CSVEGGPDRPQETQYF.

This clonotype was detected ten times or more. J is TRBJ2-5 and V is TRBV20-1, with a tentative D call TRBD2 (5 bases). The germline V gene encodes CDR1 DFQATT and CDR2 SNEGSKA (reference sequence). The V gene lost 5 bases and the J gene lost 4 bases, with 14 bases spanning the gap. The CDR3 length is 13 residues. The CDR3 region is CSAPDSFGETQYF. Here the CDR3 DNA reads TGCAGTGCTCCGGACTCCTTCGGAGAGACCCAGTACTTC.

This clonotype was seen once. The chain employs TRBV6-5 and TRBJ2-1; D is unclear. Trimming removed 4 bases from V and 13 bases from J, with 8 bases in between. This CDR3 has 10 amino acids. Germline values: CDR1 MNHEY, CDR2 SVGAGI. CDR3 protein: CASSLGEQFF. As DNA, the CDR3 is TGTGCCAGCAGTTTAGGTGAACAGTTCTTC.

This clonotype was detected only a few times. The rearrangement links TRBV21-1 to TRBJ2-5; the DNA was not used to check the table's D call, TRBD1. TRBV21-1 is a recognized pseudogene. The CDR3 consists of 16 residues. CDR3 region: CASSRDSCRLLETQYF. The DNA for the CDR3 is TGTGCCAGCAGCAGGGACAGCTGTCGTTTGTTGGAGACCCAGTACTTC.

There are many counts of this clonotype. The chain employs TRBV7-6 and TRBJ2-5, with 7 bases lining up with TRBD1. Germline V lookup: CDR1 SGHVS, CDR2 FNYEAQ. The length of the CDR3 is 15 residues. J gave up 1 base and V 3 bases, and 5 bases lay outside the gene matches. The CDR3 loop reads CASSLTGPPQETQYF. CDR3 sequence (DNA): TGTGCCAGCAGCTTGACAGGGCCCCCCCAAGAGACCCAGTACTTC. Complete variable domain (other parts from reference TRBV7-6 and TRBJ2-5): GAGVSQSPRYKVTKRGQDVALRCDPISGHVSLYWYRQALGQGPEFLTYFNYEAQQDKSGLPNDRFSAERPEGSISTLTIQRTEQRDSAMYRCASSLTGPPQETQYFGPGTRLLVL.

Sample share makes this clonotype medium-sized. V is TRBV20-1 and J is TRBJ1-1; D is unresolved. The CDR3 contains 18 residues. Between the trimmed V and J ends, which lost 2 bases and 0 bases, there was a span of 22 bases. Looked up from germline, CDR1 is DFQATT and CDR2 is SNEGSKA (reference sequence). The CDR3 reads CSARRTLLRASVNTEAFF. In nucleotides, the CDR3 is TGCAGTGCTAGAAGAACCCTGCTAAGGGCTTCAGTGAACACTGAAGCTTTCTTT.

This clonotype has at least ten counts. The V gene is TRBV4-3, the J gene TRBJ1-5, with a tentative D call TRBD1 (5 bases). V lost 0 bases to trimming and J lost 3 bases, with 12 bases between them. The CDR3 has 16 residues. The germline V gene has CDR1 LGHNA and CDR2 YSLEER. The DNA for the CDR3 is TGCGCCAGCAGCCAAGAGGCGGGGGGGATCAATCAGCCCCAGCATTTT. Encoded protein: CASSQEAGGINQPQHF.

This clonotype has a count of ten or more. CDR3 sequence: CASSYSGVYEQYF. CDR3 sequence (DNA): TGTGCCAGCAGTTACTCGGGAGTTTACGAGCAGTACTTC. V and J are TRBV6-6 and TRBJ2-7, with D tentatively TRBD2 (5 bases). Germline assignment: CDR1 MNHNY and CDR2 SVGAGI (reference sequence). Trimming left V 0 bases short and J 4 bases short, with 7 bases between. This CDR3 comprises 13 residues.

This clonotype was seen ten or more times. The rearrangement links TRBV4-2 to TRBJ1-2; 7 positions match TRBD1. The CDR3 contains 15 residues. Germline V CDR1 and CDR2: LGHNA, YNFKEQ. Unmatched junction bases numbered 10, after V lost 1 base and J lost 8 bases. CDR3 bases: TGTGCCAGCAGCCAAGCCCTGGACAGGTACGAGGGCTACACCTTC. Its protein is CASSQALDRYEGYTF.

Many counts were recorded for this clonotype. This chain connects TRBV29-1 to TRBJ2-5, with TRBD2 matching 8 bases. Germline V gene data show CDR1 as SQVTM and CDR2 as ANQGSEA. The J segment lost 4 bases and the V segment lost 4 bases, leaving 8 bases of the junction unmatched. The CDR3 covers 14 residues. This CDR3 is CSVAGTSGVETQYF. The CDR3, as DNA: TGCAGCGTTGCCGGGACTAGTGGGGTAGAGACCCAGTACTTC.

In its sample, this clonotype was seen many times. The chain links TRBV6-9 to TRBJ2-6; TRBD1 is a possible D gene (5 bases). V lost 4 bases and J 2 bases, leaving 9 bases between the germline ends. CDR1 is MNHGY and CDR2 is SVAAGI in the germline V gene. CDR3 length: 15 residues. This CDR3 is CASSSGFPGANVLTF. CDR3 bases: TGTGCCAGCAGTTCAGGGTTCCCTGGGGCCAACGTCCTGACTTTC.

This clonotype was seen repeatedly, ten times or more. The chain couples TRBV7-2 to TRBJ1-5; D is unclear. V was clipped by 5 bases and J by 7 bases, with 12 bases between them. The germline V gene encodes CDR1 SGHTA and CDR2 FQGNSA. The CDR3 is 13 residues long. CDR3 sequence: CASSVREGQPQHF. Here the CDR3 DNA reads TGTGCCAGCAGCGTAAGGGAAGGACAGCCCCAGCATTTT.

This clonotype was counted ten times or more. Here the CDR3 reads CASSPASGFYNEQFF. DNA of the CDR3: TGTGCCAGTAGCCCGGCTAGCGGATTTTACAATGAGCAGTTCTTC. The rearrangement joins TRBV19 to TRBJ2-1; 7 bases map to TRBD2. J gave up 4 bases and V 6 bases, and 9 bases lay outside the gene matches. From germline, CDR1 is LNHDA and CDR2 SQIVND (reference sequence). This CDR3 comprises 15 residues. The full variable domain, completed using reference TRBV19 and TRBJ2-1, is DGGITQSPKYLFRKEGQNVTLSCEQNLNHDAMYWYRQDPGQGLRLIYYSQIVNDFQKGDIAEGYSVSREKKESFPLTVTSAQKNPTAFYLCASSPASGFYNEQFFGPGTRLTVL.

In this sample, this clonotype turned up many times. J is TRBJ1-1 and V is TRBV5-1, with D possibly matching TRBD1 (5 bases). Germline values: CDR1 SGHRS, CDR2 YFSETQ. This CDR3 spans 15 amino acids. V shed 4 bases and J shed 1 base, with 14 bases lying between them. The CDR3 coding sequence is TGCGCCAGCAGCCCGAAAGGGGTGCAGAACACTGAAGCTTTCTTT. Protein: CASSPKGVQNTEAFF.

In its sample, this clonotype was seen many times. The chain is built from TRBV7-3 and TRBJ2-1; 7 bases map to TRBD1. The V segment lost 2 bases and the J segment 7 bases; nucleotides outside the gene matches: 2. CDR3 length: 13 amino acids. Germline-derived CDR1 and CDR2 are SGHTA and FQGTGA. Here the CDR3 reads CASSLYRGNEQFF. As DNA, the CDR3 is TGTGCCAGCAGCTTATACAGGGGAAATGAGCAGTTCTTC.

This clonotype is judged medium-sized. The chain uses TRBV5-1 and TRBJ2-1; 8 bases are shared with TRBD2. Germline CDR1 and CDR2: SGHRS and YFSETQ. V lost 0 bases to trimming and J lost 8 bases; unmatched junction nucleotides: 13. This CDR3 region has 17 residues. CDR3: CASSLAIFGRAVDEQFF. The CDR3 nucleotides read TGCGCCAGCAGCTTGGCCATTTTCGGGAGGGCCGTCGATGAGCAGTTCTTC. The whole variable domain, remainder taken from reference TRBV5-1 and TRBJ2-1, is KAGVTQTPRYLIKTRGQQVTLSCSPISGHRSVSWYQQTPGQGLQFLFEYFSETQRNKGNFPGRFSGRQFSNSRSEMNVSTLELGDSALYLCASSLAIFGRAVDEQFFGPGTRLTVL.

The chain combines TRBV15 with TRBJ2-5; D unclear. CDR1 and CDR2 (germline): LNHNV, YYDKDF (reference sequence). V shed 1 base and J shed 0 bases, with 6 bases lying between them. The CDR3 loop spans 14 amino acids. The CDR3 spells CATSRVQYQETQYF. The CDR3 DNA is TGTGCCACCAGCAGAGTACAGTACCAAGAGACCCAGTACTTC.

This clonotype was seen ten or more times. The chain's CDR3 is CSARNPGENTEAFF. CDR3 bases: TGCAGTGCTAGGAATCCAGGGGAGAACACTGAAGCTTTCTTT. The chain recombines TRBV20-1 with TRBJ1-1, with D possibly TRBD1 on 6 matching bases. The V and J ends lost 3 bases and 1 base respectively, with 12 bases between them. The CDR3 has 14 residues. Germline V gene lookup returns CDR1 DFQATT and CDR2 SNEGSKA (reference sequence).

V and J are TRBV4-1 and TRBJ1-3; no reliable D call. The length of the CDR3 is 13 residues. Germline-derived CDR1 and CDR2 are MGHRA and YSYEKL. The V end was cut by 6 bases, the J end by 9 bases, with 15 bases between. CDR3 nucleotides: TGCGCCAGCAGATCTCCCGGGGTGAGCACCATATATTTT. It translates to CASRSPGVSTIYF.

The sample holds a few counts of this clonotype. The chain uses TRBV2 and TRBJ2-5, with D perhaps matching TRBD1 (5 bases). Germline V gives CDR1 SNHLY, CDR2 FYNNEI. This CDR3 has 15 amino acids. V lost 2 bases, J lost 1 base, and 11 bases lay in between. The CDR3 loop is CASSETGSPQETQYF. The CDR3 DNA follows: TGTGCCAGCAGTGAAACAGGCTCGCCCCAAGAGACCCAGTACTTC.

This clonotype came up a few times. In DNA, the CDR3 is TGTGCCAGCAGTTATCCTTCGACTAGCGGGAGGCACTTCTCCTACAATGAGCAGTTCTTC. This translates into CASSYPSTSGRHFSYNEQFF. The V and J genes are TRBV6-2 or TRBV6-3 and TRBJ2-1, with 13 bases lining up with TRBD2. The CDR3 spans 20 residues. Germline V CDR1 and CDR2: MNHEY, SVGEGT. V gave up 3 bases and J gave up 0 bases; unmatched junction bases: 11.

This clonotype is judged medium-sized. V and J are TRBV4-2 and TRBJ2-3; perhaps TRBD2 as D (5 bases). Germline V gene lookup returns CDR1 LGHNA and CDR2 YNFKEQ. CDR3 size: 15 residues. The V and J ends lost 0 bases and 1 base respectively, with 8 bases between them. The CDR3 spells CASSQDRGGTDTQYF. The CDR3 nucleotides are TGTGCCAGCAGCCAAGATCGGGGAGGCACAGATACGCAGTATTTT.

Sample share makes this clonotype medium-sized. The chain joins TRBV6-1 to TRBJ1-1; a possible D gene is TRBD1 (6 bases). V gave up 11 bases and J gave up 1 base, with 14 bases separating them. There are 13 residues in the CDR3. Germline CDR1 is MNHNS and CDR2 is SASEGT. This CDR3 reads CAGRGGTNTEAFF. The CDR3 bases are TGTGCCGGTAGGGGGGGAACGAACACTGAAGCTTTCTTT.